Detailed here is one TCR beta chain. This sample stems from a study of technical replicates of blood from a handful of donors. The CDR3 covers 17 residues. The ends were cut back, 3 bases at V and 0 bases at J, with 16 bases in the middle. Germline CDR1 reads SGHKS; CDR2 reads YYEKEE (reference sequence). The protocol was immunoSEQ multiplex PCR, while the TCRdb copy is restricted to in-frame clones and leaves out a portion. The table includes about 61,000 clones, roughly 97% detected once. The chain couples TRBV5-5 to TRBJ2-1, with D maybe TRBD1 (6 bases). Sequences were obtained from T cells isolated from PBMCs. This clonotype originated in a human donor in good health. CDR3 protein: CASSSFSGDPSYNEQFF. CDR3 bases: TGTGCCAGCAGCTCCTTTTCAGGGGACCCCTCCTACAATGAGCAGTTCTTC.